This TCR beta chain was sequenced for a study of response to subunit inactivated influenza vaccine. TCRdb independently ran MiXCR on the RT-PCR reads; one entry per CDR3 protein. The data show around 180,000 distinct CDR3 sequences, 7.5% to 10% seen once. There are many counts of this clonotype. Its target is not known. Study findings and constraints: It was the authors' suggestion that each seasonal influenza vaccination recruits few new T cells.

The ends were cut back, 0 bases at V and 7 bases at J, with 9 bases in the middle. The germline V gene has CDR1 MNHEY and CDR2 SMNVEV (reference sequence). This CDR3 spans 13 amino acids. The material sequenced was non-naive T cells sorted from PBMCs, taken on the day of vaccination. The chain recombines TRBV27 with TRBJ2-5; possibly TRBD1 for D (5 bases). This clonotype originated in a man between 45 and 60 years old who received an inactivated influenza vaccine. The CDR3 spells CASSLSARGTQYF. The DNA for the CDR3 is TGTGCCAGCAGTTTATCGGCAAGGGGGACCCAGTACTTC.